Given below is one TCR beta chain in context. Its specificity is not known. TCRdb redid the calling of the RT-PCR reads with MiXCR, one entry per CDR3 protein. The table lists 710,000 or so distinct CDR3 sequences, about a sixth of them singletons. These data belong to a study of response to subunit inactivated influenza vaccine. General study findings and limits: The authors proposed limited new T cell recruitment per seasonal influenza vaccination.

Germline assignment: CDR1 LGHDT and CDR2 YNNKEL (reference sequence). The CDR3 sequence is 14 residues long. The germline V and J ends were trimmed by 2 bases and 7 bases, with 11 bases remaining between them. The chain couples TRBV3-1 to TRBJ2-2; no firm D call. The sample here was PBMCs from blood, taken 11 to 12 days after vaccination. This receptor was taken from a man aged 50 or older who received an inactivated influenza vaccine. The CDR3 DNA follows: TGTGCCAGCAGCCAAACCGACCTGGGCGGGGAGCTGTTTTTT. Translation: CASSQTDLGGELFF.